This TCR beta chain was profiled in a study of blood T cell repertoires in COVID-19. For the study at large: Sites in the United States, Italy and Spain provided acute and convalescent COVID-19 samples. Nucleic acid was either cDNA or gDNA, and it came from T cells, B-cell-depleted T cells, or PBMCs.

The trim removed 0 bases at V and 8 bases at J, leaving 5 bases unmatched. CDR3 size: 15 residues. In germline, CDR1 is WNHNN, CDR2 SYGVQD (reference sequence). Recruited during active infection, patients (from Seattle) were subsequently followed longitudinally. Generated by immunoSEQ multiplex PCR, the TCRdb table keeps only in-frame clones and is missing some. There are roughly 150,000 clones in the sample; roughly 84% occur only once, and around 8.1% lies in the top ten. The chain has TRBV10-1 and TRBJ2-1, with 9 positions matching TRBD2. What was sequenced was peripheral blood. The receptor comes from a woman aged 60-70 years with COVID-19, enrolled during active disease. CDR3 amino acids: CASSESGAGGDEQFF. The CDR3 DNA is TGCGCCAGCAGTGAGTCAGGAGCGGGGGGAGATGAGCAGTTCTTC.